This TCR beta chain stems from a study of blood T cell repertoires in COVID-19. Authors' methods: Estimated nucleated cell counts came from reference gene primer amplification. Sequencing was performed with immunoSEQ multiplex PCR; in TCRdb, only in-frame clones are kept and a portion is missing. The V and J calls and clone size were taken over from that table, and D and trimming were inferred from the DNA. The table shows 140,000 to 150,000 clones, with roughly 81% occurring only once. Germline V gene sequence: CDR1 WSHSY, CDR2 SAAADI. V was trimmed by 8 bases and J by 3 bases, leaving 11 bases between them. The CDR3 extends over 12 amino acids.

This chain uses TRBV10-2 with TRBJ2-7, with D perhaps TRBD2 (5 bases). The sequence derives from a human donor with acute or convalescent COVID-19. The donor label of this sample is uncertain. The material sequenced was peripheral blood. CDR3 amino acids: CASGEGGYEQYF. The CDR3 DNA reads TGCGCCAGCGGCGAAGGAGGCTACGAGCAGTACTTC.